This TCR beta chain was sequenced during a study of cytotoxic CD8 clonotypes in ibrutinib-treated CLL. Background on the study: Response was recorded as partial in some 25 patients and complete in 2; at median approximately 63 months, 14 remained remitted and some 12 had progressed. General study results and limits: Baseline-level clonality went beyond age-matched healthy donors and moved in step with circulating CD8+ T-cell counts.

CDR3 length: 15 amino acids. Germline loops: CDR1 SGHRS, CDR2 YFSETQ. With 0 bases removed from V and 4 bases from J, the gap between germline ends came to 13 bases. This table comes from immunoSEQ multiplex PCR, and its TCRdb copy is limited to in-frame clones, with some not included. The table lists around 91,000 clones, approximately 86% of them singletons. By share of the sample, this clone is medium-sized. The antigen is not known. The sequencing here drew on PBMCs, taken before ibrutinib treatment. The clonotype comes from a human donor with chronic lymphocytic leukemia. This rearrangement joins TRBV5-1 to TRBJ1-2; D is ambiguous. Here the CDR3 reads CASSLATSGLYGYTF. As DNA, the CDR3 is TGCGCCAGCAGCTTGGCAACCTCAGGCCTCTATGGCTACACCTTC.